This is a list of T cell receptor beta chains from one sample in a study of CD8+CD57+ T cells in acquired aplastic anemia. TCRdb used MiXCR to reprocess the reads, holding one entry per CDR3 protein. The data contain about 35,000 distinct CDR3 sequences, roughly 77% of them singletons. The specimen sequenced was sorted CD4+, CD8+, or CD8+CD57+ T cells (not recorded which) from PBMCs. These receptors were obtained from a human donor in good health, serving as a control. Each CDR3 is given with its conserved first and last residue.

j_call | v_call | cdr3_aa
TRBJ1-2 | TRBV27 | CASRSSGTPRGHGYTF
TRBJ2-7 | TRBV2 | CASSGRGQLTYEQYF
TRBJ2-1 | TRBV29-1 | CSAEGAWEIKNEQFF
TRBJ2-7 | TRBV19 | CASSQQGDYEQYF
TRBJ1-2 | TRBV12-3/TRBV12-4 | CASSLGGSSAYGYTF
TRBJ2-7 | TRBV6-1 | CASSPRTSGGSYEQYF
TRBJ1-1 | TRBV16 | CASSQPDAGDTEAFF
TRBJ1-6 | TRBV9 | CASSEGQSNSPLHF
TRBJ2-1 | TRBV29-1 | CSVEGQNNEQFF
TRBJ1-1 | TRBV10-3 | CAVKDPNTEAFF
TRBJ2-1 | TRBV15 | CATSRDLQGGGAPTEQFF
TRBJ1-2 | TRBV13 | CASSLSQSNYGYTF
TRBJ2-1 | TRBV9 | CASSVNTAYNEQFF
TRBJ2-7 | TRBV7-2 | CASSSRLAGYEQYF
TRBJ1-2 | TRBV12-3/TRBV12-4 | CASSQTGEGRYGYTF
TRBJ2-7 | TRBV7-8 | CASSASGREQYF
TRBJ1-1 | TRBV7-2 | CASKRQGGGAFF
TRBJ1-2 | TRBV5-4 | CASSLVGRANYGYTF
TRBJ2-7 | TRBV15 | CATSREVGDGPYEQYF
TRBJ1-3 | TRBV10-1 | CARGTGTPITIYF
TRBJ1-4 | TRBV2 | CASRGQVPNEKLFF
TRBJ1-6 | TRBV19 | CASSLATSYNSPLHF
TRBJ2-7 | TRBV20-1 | CSAPRTNYEQYF
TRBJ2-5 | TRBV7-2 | CASNLGFQETQYF
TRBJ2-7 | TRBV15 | CATSRDLVGRGLYEQYF
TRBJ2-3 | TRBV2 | CASSEERAASNTQYF
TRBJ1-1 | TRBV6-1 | CASSEPGGRRLEAFF
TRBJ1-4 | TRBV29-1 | CSVEDRGTNEKLFF
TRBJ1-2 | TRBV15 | CATQEGTGALNHYGYTF
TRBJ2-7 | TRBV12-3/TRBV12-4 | CASSLVTQGFYEQYF
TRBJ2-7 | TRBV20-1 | CSARLAGGQYF
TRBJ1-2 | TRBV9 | CASSVSYSDYGYTF
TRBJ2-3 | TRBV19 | CASSISWSLTDTQYF
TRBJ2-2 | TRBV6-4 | CASSDPGSSSGELFF
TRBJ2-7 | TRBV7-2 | CASSLEAAEQYF
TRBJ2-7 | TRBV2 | CASSDYNYEQYF
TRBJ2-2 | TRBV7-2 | CASSQWDGNTGELFF
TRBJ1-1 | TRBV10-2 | CASSDDSFYGKAFF
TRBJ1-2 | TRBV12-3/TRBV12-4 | CASSFIGGRWGYTF
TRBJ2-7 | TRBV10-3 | CATKLIQGTHEQYF
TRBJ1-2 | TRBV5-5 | CASSLVIMTDGYTF
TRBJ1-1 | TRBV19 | CASSMAGEIKDTEAFF
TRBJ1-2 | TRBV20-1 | CSAREIFNYGYTF
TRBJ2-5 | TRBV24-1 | CATSDWTSGKQETQYF
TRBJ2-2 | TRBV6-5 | CASSYDLGDTNTGELFF
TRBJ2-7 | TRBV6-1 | CASSELQDTYEQYF
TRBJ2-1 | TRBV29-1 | CSVVDSGGEQFF
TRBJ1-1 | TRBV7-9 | CASSLWTAEAFF
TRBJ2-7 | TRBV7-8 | CASSLVRGEQYF
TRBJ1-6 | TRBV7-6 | CASARGTGTIILALHF
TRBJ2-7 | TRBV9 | CASSGSTETYEQYF
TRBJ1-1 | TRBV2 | CASQGAEAFF
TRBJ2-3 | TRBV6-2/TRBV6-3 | CASSYILNLEVTDTQYF
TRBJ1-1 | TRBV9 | CASSYTPSGGDPEAFF
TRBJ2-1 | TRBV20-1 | CSARDPGQAYNEQFF
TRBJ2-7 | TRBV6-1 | CASSEFTTGTRAYEQYF
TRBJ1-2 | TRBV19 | CASAPPPYYGYTF
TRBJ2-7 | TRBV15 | CATSSPPGSYEQYF
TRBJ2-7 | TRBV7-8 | CASSFALTYEQYF
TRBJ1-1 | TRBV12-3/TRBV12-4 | CASSLWDNTEAFF